Listed below are T cell receptor beta chains from one sample, sequenced in a study of blood T cell repertoires in COVID-19. Only in-frame clones appear in the TCRdb table, and some are missing; sequencing was by immunoSEQ multiplex PCR. The table has about 190,000 clones, roughly three quarters seen once; the top ten hold 12%. Sequencing used peripheral blood. Every receptor here comes from a woman older than 75 with COVID-19, enrolled during active disease. Each CDR3 is given with its conserved first and last residue. The D gene is left open where the match is weak. Only part of the rows carry a size: once, few, many, or a class if the clone is expanded.

length: 17
size: NA
D: NA
J: TRBJ1-6
V: TRBV14
DNA: TGTGCCAGCAGCCAGAAGGCAGGGGCCCCCTATAATTCACCCCTCCACTTT
CDR3: CASSQKAGAPYNSPLHF

length: 17
size: once
D: TRBD2
J: TRBJ2-1
V: TRBV23-1
DNA: TGCGCCAGCAGTCAACCTAGCGGGAGTGGCCGTTGGGATGAGCAGTTCTTC
CDR3: CASSQPSGSGRWDEQFF

length: 13
size: few
D: NA
J: TRBJ2-3
V: TRBV7-3
DNA: TGTGCCAGCAGCTTAGGCCACACAGATACGCAGTATTTT
CDR3: CASSLGHTDTQYF

length: 15
size: once
D: NA
J: TRBJ2-7
V: TRBV6-1
DNA: TGTGCCAGCAGTGAAGTCCTCCAGTCCTCCTACGAGCAGTACTTC
CDR3: CASSEVLQSSYEQYF

length: 12
size: NA
D: TRBD1
J: TRBJ1-5
V: TRBV24-1
DNA: TGTGCCACCAGCAGGGGGAATCAGCCCCAGCATTTT
CDR3: CATSRGNQPQHF

length: 14
size: NA
D: TRBD2
J: TRBJ2-3
V: TRBV11-2
DNA: TGTGCCAGCAGCTTACTAGCGGGGGGTGATACGCAGTATTTT
CDR3: CASSLLAGGDTQYF

length: 14
size: many
D: NA
J: TRBJ1-6
V: TRBV5-1
DNA: TGCGCCAGCAGCTTGGGACAAAGCCATTCACCCCTCCACTTT
CDR3: CASSLGQSHSPLHF

length: 15
size: NA
D: NA
J: TRBJ1-2
V: TRBV18
DNA: TGTGCCAGCTCTCTCGACAGCATCCTAGAAGGCGGCTACACCTTC
CDR3: CASSLDSILEGGYTF

length: 16
size: few
D: NA
J: TRBJ1-5
V: TRBV19
DNA: TGTGCCAGTAGTATTAAGCGAAGACTGATCAATCAGCCCCAGCATTTT
CDR3: CASSIKRRLINQPQHF

length: 15
size: NA
D: NA
J: TRBJ1-1
V: TRBV15
DNA: TGTGCCACCAGCAGCGACAGACCCATGAACACTGAAGCTTTCTTT
CDR3: CATSSDRPMNTEAFF

length: 16
size: NA
D: NA
J: TRBJ2-2
V: TRBV7-9
DNA: TGTGCCAGCAGCTTAAGACGGGGGGCCGACACCGGGGAGCTGTTTTTT
CDR3: CASSLRRGADTGELFF

length: 14
size: few
D: NA
J: TRBJ2-7
V: TRBV6-5
DNA: TGTGCCAGCAGACTGAACAGGGTTCTCTACGAGCAGTACTTC
CDR3: CASRLNRVLYEQYF

length: 14
size: NA
D: TRBD1
J: TRBJ2-5
V: TRBV6-5
DNA: TGTGCCAGCAGCGATACAGGGGGCAAAGAGACCCAGTACTTC
CDR3: CASSDTGGKETQYF

length: 15
size: once
D: TRBD1
J: TRBJ2-1
V: TRBV19
DNA: TGTGCCAGTAGACACGGGACAGGGGGCTCCTATGAGCAGTTCTTC
CDR3: CASRHGTGGSYEQFF

length: 16
size: NA
D: TRBD2
J: TRBJ2-1
V: TRBV5-1
DNA: TGCGCCAGCAGCTCGCAAGCGGGAGGGCACTACAATGAGCAGTTCTTC
CDR3: CASSSQAGGHYNEQFF

length: 16
size: NA
D: TRBD1
J: TRBJ2-1
V: TRBV5-1
DNA: TGCGCCAGCAGCTTCTACGTCGGACAGGCCTACAATGAGCAGTTCTTC
CDR3: CASSFYVGQAYNEQFF

length: 14
size: few
D: NA
J: TRBJ2-2
V: TRBV29-1
DNA: TGCAGCGTTGTAGGCAGGGGAGCGGCGGGGGAGCTGTTTTTT
CDR3: CSVVGRGAAGELFF

length: 14
size: NA
D: NA
J: TRBJ1-5
V: TRBV3-1/TRBV3-2
DNA: TGTGCCAGCAGCCTAACTTTGAGCAATCAGCCCCAGCATTTT
CDR3: CASSLTLSNQPQHF

length: 12
size: NA
D: NA
J: TRBJ2-1
V: TRBV6-1
DNA: TGTGCCAGCGGAAGCGGTTACAATGAGCAGTTCTTC
CDR3: CASGSGYNEQFF

length: 15
size: NA
D: TRBD2
J: TRBJ2-7
V: TRBV7-2
DNA: TGTGCCAGCAGCTTTAGCGGGGGGGCCCTCTACGAGCAGTACTTC
CDR3: CASSFSGGALYEQYF

length: 14
size: NA
D: TRBD2
J: TRBJ2-7
V: TRBV5-1
DNA: TGCGCCAGCAGTTCCGGGACTAGCGGGGTGGAGCAGTACTTC
CDR3: CASSSGTSGVEQYF

length: 13
size: NA
D: NA
J: TRBJ1-2
V: TRBV10-2
DNA: TGCGCCAGCAGAACAGGGTCTAACTATGGCTACACCTTC
CDR3: CASRTGSNYGYTF

length: 16
size: NA
D: TRBD2
J: TRBJ2-3
V: TRBV18
DNA: TGTGCCAGCTCACTCGGACTAGCGGGGACCACAGATACGCAGTATTTT
CDR3: CASSLGLAGTTDTQYF

length: 11
size: NA
D: NA
J: TRBJ2-5
V: TRBV20-1
DNA: TGCATCGTTACAGGGATAGAGACCCAGTACTTC
CDR3: CIVTGIETQYF

length: 15
size: NA
D: TRBD2
J: TRBJ2-1
V: TRBV19
DNA: TGTGCCAGTAGTATAGTCACAGCGGGGGGCGGTGAGCAGTTCTTC
CDR3: CASSIVTAGGGEQFF

length: 13
size: NA
D: TRBD2
J: TRBJ2-1
V: TRBV28
DNA: TGTGCCAGCGGTAGCGGGTGGGGACATGAGCAGTTCTTC
CDR3: CASGSGWGHEQFF

length: 15
size: NA
D: NA
J: TRBJ2-2
V: TRBV19
DNA: TGTGCCAGTAGTATCGGGACAAGGAACACCGGGGAGCTGTTTTTT
CDR3: CASSIGTRNTGELFF

length: 15
size: NA
D: NA
J: TRBJ1-3
V: TRBV11-2
DNA: TGTGCCAGCATTAGCGAAGGGAGCTCTGGAAACACCATATATTTT
CDR3: CASISEGSSGNTIYF

length: 14
size: NA
D: NA
J: TRBJ2-6
V: TRBV5-1
DNA: TGCGCCAGCAGCCTGGCAGGTGGGGCCAACGTCCTGACTTTC
CDR3: CASSLAGGANVLTF

length: 14
size: NA
D: TRBD1
J: TRBJ2-7
V: TRBV28
DNA: TGTGCCAGCAGTCCCACCGGGACAGCCTACGAGCAGTACTTC
CDR3: CASSPTGTAYEQYF

length: 14
size: NA
D: TRBD1
J: TRBJ2-3
V: TRBV6-1
DNA: TGTGCCAGCAGTGACCCCGGACAGGAAGATACGCAGTATTTT
CDR3: CASSDPGQEDTQYF

length: 13
size: NA
D: TRBD1
J: TRBJ2-7
V: TRBV5-6
DNA: TGTGCCAGTTCTACAGGGGGCCCCTACGAGCAGTACTTC
CDR3: CASSTGGPYEQYF

length: 14
size: NA
D: TRBD1
J: TRBJ1-1
V: TRBV9
DNA: TGTGCCAGCAGCGTCCGGGACAGGAACGCTGAAGCTTTCTTT
CDR3: CASSVRDRNAEAFF

length: 15
size: NA
D: NA
J: TRBJ1-4
V: TRBV19
DNA: TGTGCCAGTATGGAGGGGAGGGGAACTAATGAAAAACTGTTTTTT
CDR3: CASMEGRGTNEKLFF

length: 12
size: NA
D: NA
J: TRBJ2-7
V: TRBV12-3/TRBV12-4
DNA: TGTGCCAGCAGTTTGGGCAGCTACGAGCAGTACTTC
CDR3: CASSLGSYEQYF

length: 12
size: NA
D: NA
J: TRBJ1-1
V: TRBV29-1
DNA: TGCAGCGTTGAGGCCCTGAACACTGAAGCTTTCTTT
CDR3: CSVEALNTEAFF

length: 14
size: NA
D: NA
J: TRBJ2-1
V: TRBV7-9
DNA: TGTGCCAGCAGCTTACGGTACTCCTACAATGAGCAGTTCTTC
CDR3: CASSLRYSYNEQFF

length: 16
size: NA
D: NA
J: TRBJ2-1
V: TRBV24-1
DNA: TGTGCCACCAGTGATTACGGGACTGGCTCCTACAATGAGCAGTTCTTC
CDR3: CATSDYGTGSYNEQFF

length: 17
size: NA
D: NA
J: TRBJ1-4
V: TRBV4-1
DNA: TGCGCCAGCAGCCAAGATAGGTCTCGTCAGGGTTTTGAAAAACTGTTTTTT
CDR3: CASSQDRSRQGFEKLFF

length: 14
size: NA
D: TRBD2
J: TRBJ2-2
V: TRBV13
DNA: TGTGCCAGCACTGGGACTATCTACACCGGGGAGCTGTTTTTT
CDR3: CASTGTIYTGELFF

length: 13
size: few
D: NA
J: TRBJ2-1
V: TRBV2
DNA: TGTGCCAGCAGTGAAGATCGGGGCAATGAGCAGTTCTTC
CDR3: CASSEDRGNEQFF

length: 13
size: NA
D: NA
J: TRBJ1-2
V: TRBV3-1/TRBV3-2
DNA: TGTGCCAGCAGCCTCGACAGGTTCGGCGGCTACACCTTC
CDR3: CASSLDRFGGYTF

length: 15
size: NA
D: NA
J: TRBJ2-7
V: TRBV6-5
DNA: TGTGCCAGCAGTCTCTCCCAGGTCCGCTCCTACGAGCAGTACTTC
CDR3: CASSLSQVRSYEQYF

length: 13
size: NA
D: NA
J: TRBJ1-2
V: TRBV5-6
DNA: TGTGCCAGCAGCTTGGCCACTAACTATGGCTACACCTTC
CDR3: CASSLATNYGYTF

length: 15
size: NA
D: NA
J: TRBJ1-1
V: TRBV10-3
DNA: TGTGCCATCAGCCATGGGGGCAGGGCGAACACTGAAGCTTTCTTT
CDR3: CAISHGGRANTEAFF

length: 15
size: NA
D: TRBD1
J: TRBJ2-1
V: TRBV6-5
DNA: TGTGCCAGCAGTTCCGGACAGGGGCGATACAATGAGCAGTTCTTC
CDR3: CASSSGQGRYNEQFF